This T cell receptor (beta chain) was captured in a study of blood T cell repertoires in COVID-19. The CDR3 consists of 14 residues. Unmatched junction bases numbered 1, after V lost 4 bases and J lost 1 base. CDR1 and CDR2 from the germline V gene are LNHDA and SQIVND (reference sequence). The assay was immunoSEQ multiplex PCR, and TCRdb's table has in-frame clones only and misses some. The sample carries 150,000 or so clones, approximately 80% recorded once. The receptor was derived from a woman between 55 and 75 years old with COVID-19, enrolled during active disease. J is TRBJ2-7 and V is TRBV19; TRBD1 agrees at 10 bases. The source material was peripheral blood. CDR3 region: CASSRGQGSYEQYF. The CDR3 nucleotides read TGTGCCAGTAGTAGGGGACAGGGGTCCTACGAGCAGTACTTC.